The 23 T cell receptor beta chains below come from one sample, sequenced in a study of blood T cell repertoires in COVID-19. Libraries were prepared by immunoSEQ multiplex PCR; TCRdb keeps only in-frame clonotypes and omits some of them. This table holds 300,000 to 350,000 clones, roughly 86% found once. Specimen: peripheral blood. These receptors were collected from a woman aged 70-85 years with COVID-19, enrolled during active disease.

This clone has just a few counts. This chain connects TRBV4-2 to TRBJ1-4; D remains unclear. There are 19 residues in the CDR3. From germline, CDR1 is LGHNA and CDR2 YNFKEQ. Trimming cost V 0 bases and J 0 bases, with 17 bases left between them. CDR3: CASSQDSEEAFATNEKLFF. The CDR3 region has the DNA TGTGCCAGCAGCCAAGATTCAGAGGAGGCGTTTGCAACTAATGAAAAACTGTTTTTT.

The genes are TRBV10-1 and TRBJ2-3, with 8 bases matching TRBD2. Germline lookup yields CDR1 WNHNN and CDR2 SYGVQD (reference sequence). V dropped 2 bases and J dropped 5; count of bases not matched to a gene: 9. The CDR3 sequence is 16 residues long. The CDR3, as DNA: TGCGCCAGCAGTGAGAATCTCGGGGGGGCCGGAGATACGCAGTATTTT. Amino acids: CASSENLGGAGDTQYF.

This chain uses TRBV11-2 with TRBJ2-7; 9 positions agree with TRBD1. The J segment lost 3 bases and the V segment lost 5 bases, leaving 11 bases of the junction unmatched. CDR3 length equals 16 residues. Germline V gene sequence: CDR1 SGHAT, CDR2 FQNNGV. The CDR3, as DNA: TGTGCCAGCAGCCAAATAATAGGGACAGGGATCTACGAGCAGTACTTC. Its translation is CASSQIIGTGIYEQYF.

This clone has a handful of counts. V and J are TRBV5-6 and TRBJ2-1; 9 bases fit TRBD1. V shed 2 bases, J shed 12 bases, and the junction held 9 bases outside the gene matches. Germline loops: CDR1 SGHDT, CDR2 YYEEEE. This CDR3 contains 14 residues. CDR3 DNA: TGTGCCAGCAGCTTAGGACAGGGGAACGTTTGGCAGTTCTTC. Translating gives CASSLGQGNVWQFF.

The chain uses TRBV7-2 and TRBJ2-5, with 7 bases matching TRBD1. The CDR3 runs to 18 residues. The V and J ends lost 1 base and 5 bases, in that order; junction bases with no gene match: 16. Germline values: CDR1 SGHTA, CDR2 FQGNSA. CDR3 region: CASSLVAGAGGIRETQYF. The CDR3 DNA reads TGTGCCAGCAGCTTAGTTGCCGGAGCAGGGGGTATCCGGGAGACCCAGTACTTC.

The rearrangement links TRBV4-1 to TRBJ2-3, with 7 bases lining up with TRBD2. Germline assignment: CDR1 MGHRA and CDR2 YSYEKL. Trimming at V came to 0 bases and at J to 6 bases, leaving 6 bases not matched to a gene. This CDR3 comprises 15 residues. The CDR3 coding sequence is TGCGCCAGCAGCCAAGATTTGCGGGGGATGGATACGCAGTATTTT. Protein sequence: CASSQDLRGMDTQYF.

This chain joins TRBV2 and TRBJ1-1, with 8 bases fitting TRBD1. V lost 8 bases and J lost 4; bases outside the gene matches: 3. The CDR3 extends over 12 amino acids. Germline-derived CDR1 and CDR2 are SNHLY and FYNNEI. CDR3 sequence (DNA): TGTGCCAGCCGCGACAGGGGCACTGAAGCTTTCTTT. Protein product: CASRDRGTEAFF. Based on the CDR3 plus reference TRBV2 and TRBJ1-1, the full variable domain is EPEVTQTPSHQVTQMGQEVILRCVPISNHLYFYWYRQILGQKVEFLVSFYNNEISEKSEIFDDQFSVERPDGSNFTLKIRSTKLEDSAMYFCASRDRGTEAFFGQGTRLTVV.

V gene TRBV28 combines with J gene TRBJ1-2; D is ambiguous. Trimming took 6 bases from V and 0 from J, leaving 8 bases between them. The CDR3 covers 13 residues. CDR1 is MDHEN, CDR2 SYDVKM, per germline. In DNA form, the CDR3 reads TGTGCCAGCAGGGCACAGCCTAACTATGGCTACACCTTC. Translating gives CASRAQPNYGYTF.

The chain recombines TRBV19 with TRBJ2-2, with D possibly matching TRBD2 (6 bases). V was shortened by 2 bases and J by 5 bases, with 15 bases between the two germline ends. This CDR3 contains 16 residues. CDR1 is LNHDA, CDR2 SQIVND, per germline (reference sequence). The CDR3 here is CASSIISRGLTGELFF. CDR3 bases: TGTGCCAGTAGTATAATTAGCCGGGGACTGACCGGGGAGCTGTTTTTT.

The rearrangement uses TRBV5-1 and TRBJ1-1, with D possibly TRBD1 on 6 matching bases. The CDR3 runs 16 residues. V was cut by 2 bases and J by 1 base, with 15 bases left in between. The V gene's germline CDR1 is SGHRS and CDR2 YFSETQ. CDR3 in amino acids: CASSLKQGLGNTEAFF. CDR3 coding DNA: TGCGCCAGCAGCTTAAAACAGGGTCTAGGGAACACTGAAGCTTTCTTT.

The rearrangement links TRBV2 to TRBJ2-3; unclear D gene. Germline loops: CDR1 SNHLY, CDR2 FYNNEI. The V gene lost 5 bases and the J gene lost 5 bases, with 11 bases spanning the gap. The CDR3 runs to 13 residues. The CDR3 loop is CASSPNSGDTQYF. The CDR3 DNA sequence: TGTGCCAGCAGTCCTAACTCGGGAGATACGCAGTATTTT.

This chain joins TRBV28 and TRBJ1-2; 8 nucleotides agree with TRBD1. In germline, CDR1 is MDHEN, CDR2 SYDVKM. V lost 3 bases and J lost 3; bases outside the gene matches: 3. The CDR3 is made up of 14 amino acids. CDR3 region: CASSFLDRDYGYTF. In nucleotides, the CDR3 is TGTGCCAGCAGTTTCCTGGACAGGGACTATGGCTACACCTTC.

DNA of the CDR3: TGCGCCAGCAGCTTATCCGGGACAGGGTTACCACCCCTCCACTTT. It is translated as CASSLSGTGLPPLHF. V gene TRBV5-1 combines with J gene TRBJ1-6; 9 bases are a match to TRBD1. The CDR3 sequence is 15 residues long. V was clipped by 2 bases and J by 11 bases; unmatched bases: 8. Germline CDR1 reads SGHRS; CDR2 reads YFSETQ.

The chain has TRBV29-1 and TRBJ2-7, with D possibly matching TRBD1 (7 bases). The CDR3 is made up of 16 amino acids. CDR1 SQVTM and CDR2 ANQGSEA come from the germline V gene. V lost 1 base, J lost 5 bases, and 21 bases lay in between. The CDR3 nucleotides are TGCAGCGTTGAAGGGTCTGCGATGGAGGGGGCCCACGAGCAGTACTTC. It yields the protein CSVEGSAMEGAHEQYF.

The chain uses TRBV19 and TRBJ2-7; TRBD2 matches at 8 bases. Germline V gene data show CDR1 as LNHDA and CDR2 as SQIVND (reference sequence). The J segment lost 2 bases and the V segment lost 5 bases, leaving 2 bases of the junction unmatched. The CDR3 is made up of 13 amino acids. For the CDR3, the DNA is TGTGCCAGTAGTCAGGGACTAGCCTACGAGCAGTACTTC. Translating gives CASSQGLAYEQYF.

The chain couples TRBV3-1 (or the pseudogene TRBV3-2) to TRBJ1-5, with 7 bases aligning to TRBD1. The J segment lost 0 bases and the V segment lost 6 bases, leaving 5 bases of the junction unmatched. Germline-derived CDR1 and CDR2 are LGHDT and YNNKEL (reference sequence). The CDR3 sequence is 15 residues long. CDR3 in amino acids: CASRFTGDSNQPQHF. The CDR3 DNA sequence: TGTGCCAGCAGGTTTACAGGGGATAGCAATCAGCCCCAGCATTTT.

CDR3 in amino acids: CSAGTELRQYF. CDR3 coding DNA: TGCAGTGCTGGAACGGAGCTAAGGCAGTATTTT. The chain joins TRBV20-1 to TRBJ2-3; D gene ambiguous. The length of the CDR3 is 11 residues. Germline loops: CDR1 DFQATT, CDR2 SNEGSKA (reference sequence). Trimming removed 5 bases at V and 11 bases at J, with 14 bases between.

The gene calls are TRBV4-2 and TRBJ1-1; 8 positions agree with TRBD1. The junction had 1 base not matched to a gene; V was cut back by 1 base and J by 3 bases. The germline gives CDR1 LGHNA, CDR2 YNFKEQ. The CDR3 runs 14 residues. The CDR3 DNA reads TGTGCCAGCAGCCAAGCACAGGGGGACACTGAAGCTTTCTTT. Translated: CASSQAQGDTEAFF.

This clone has more than one count but fewer than ten. The chain links TRBV19 to TRBJ1-1, with D maybe TRBD1 (6 bases). Germline assignment: CDR1 LNHDA and CDR2 SQIVND (reference sequence). V dropped 7 bases and J dropped 6 bases, with 21 bases sitting between them. This CDR3 is 15 amino acids long. CDR3 amino acids: CASTLGAGATAEAFF. As DNA, the CDR3 is TGTGCCAGTACCCTCGGGGCAGGGGCGACGGCTGAAGCTTTCTTT.

The chain links TRBV18 to TRBJ2-3; 8 nucleotides align to TRBD2. J lost 1 base, V lost 6 bases, and 6 bases had no gene match. This CDR3 has 15 amino acids. From germline, CDR1 is KGHSH and CDR2 LQKENI. Here the CDR3 reads CASSLSGGGTDTQYF. DNA of the CDR3: TGTGCCAGCTCCCTCTCGGGGGGGGGCACAGATACGCAGTATTTT.

This clone has a single count. The chain joins TRBV3-1 (or the pseudogene TRBV3-2) to TRBJ1-1, with a tentative D call TRBD1 (6 bases). The CDR3 runs to 14 residues. The V and J ends lost 8 bases and 0 bases respectively, with 13 bases between them. Germline V gene data show CDR1 as LGHDT and CDR2 as YNNKEL (reference sequence). The CDR3 protein is CASPRTDMNTEAFF. CDR3 nucleotide sequence: TGTGCCAGCCCCCGGACAGACATGAACACTGAAGCTTTCTTT.

The chain carries TRBV12-2 and TRBJ1-1; the table calls TRBD1, which could not be checked here. TRBV12-2 is a pseudogene locus. CDR3 length: 15 residues. The CDR3 DNA sequence: TGTGCAAGTCGCTACACAGACAGGCCTAACACTGAAGCTTTCTTT. Protein: CASRYTDRPNTEAFF.

J is TRBJ2-7 and V is TRBV19; weak D call: TRBD1 (6 bases). The V and J ends lost 4 bases and 2 bases respectively, with 18 bases between them. This CDR3 region has 16 residues. Germline assignment: CDR1 LNHDA and CDR2 SQIVND (reference sequence). Here the CDR3 DNA reads TGTGCCAGTAGTACCCCCCGAACAGGGAATACCTACGAGCAGTACTTC. This gives the protein CASSTPRTGNTYEQYF.